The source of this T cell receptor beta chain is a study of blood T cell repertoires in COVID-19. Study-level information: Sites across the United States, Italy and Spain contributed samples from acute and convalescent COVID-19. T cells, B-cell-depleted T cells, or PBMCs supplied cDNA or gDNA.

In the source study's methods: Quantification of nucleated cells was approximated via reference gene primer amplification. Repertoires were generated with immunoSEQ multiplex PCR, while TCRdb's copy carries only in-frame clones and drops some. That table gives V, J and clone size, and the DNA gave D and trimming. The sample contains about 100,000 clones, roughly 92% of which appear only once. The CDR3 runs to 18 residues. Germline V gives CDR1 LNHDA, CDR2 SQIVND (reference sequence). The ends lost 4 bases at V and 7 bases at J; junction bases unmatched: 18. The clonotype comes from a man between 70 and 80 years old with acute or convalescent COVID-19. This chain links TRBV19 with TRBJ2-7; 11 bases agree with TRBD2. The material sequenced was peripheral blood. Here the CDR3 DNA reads TGTGCCAGTAGTAGGGGGGTAGCGGGAGGGCCTGTGATGACGGAGCAGTACTTC. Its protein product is CASSRGVAGGPVMTEQYF.